A selection of T cell receptor beta chains follows, all from one sample in a study of blood T cell repertoires in COVID-19. This table comes from immunoSEQ multiplex PCR, and its TCRdb copy is limited to in-frame clones, with some not included. The table lists about 200,000 clones, around nine tenths of them singletons. The sequenced material came from peripheral blood. All receptors come from a man aged 40-49 years with acute or convalescent COVID-19. The CDR3 runs from the conserved cysteine through the conserved F or W. A D gene is named only where the DNA matches it firmly. Rows give clone size only sometimes, using once, few, many, or a class for an expanded clone.

j_call d_call clone_size v_call cdr3_aa cdr3_nt
TRBJ1-1 - - TRBV11-2 CASSLFVNTEAFF TGTGCCAGCAGCTTGTTCGTGAACACTGAAGCTTTCTTT
TRBJ1-1 - - TRBV5-1 CASSLARGGTEAFF TGCGCCAGCAGCTTGGCCCGGGGGGGCACTGAAGCTTTCTTT
TRBJ1-5 TRBD1 - TRBV3-1/TRBV3-2 CASSRRTGNQPQHF TGTGCCAGCAGCCGACGGACAGGGAACCAGCCCCAGCATTTT
TRBJ2-2 TRBD2 - TRBV5-4 CASSLRTSGFSGELFF TGTGCCAGCAGTTTGCGGACTAGCGGGTTTTCCGGGGAGCTGTTTTTT
TRBJ2-2 - - TRBV28 CASSFLAVRGGELFF TGTGCCAGCAGTTTCTTAGCGGTACGAGGCGGGGAGCTGTTTTTT
TRBJ2-2 - once TRBV19 CASSWGVGYTGELFF TGTGCCAGTAGCTGGGGGGTTGGGTACACCGGGGAGCTGTTTTTT
TRBJ2-4 TRBD2 - TRBV19 CASRRLASGGAVTKNIQYF TGTGCCAGTAGGCGGCTGGCTAGCGGGGGGGCCGTGACCAAAAACATTCAGTACTTC
TRBJ1-5 TRBD1 - TRBV7-6 CASSVDRGGNQPQHF TGTGCCAGCAGCGTAGACAGGGGTGGCAATCAGCCCCAGCATTTT
TRBJ2-7 TRBD1 once TRBV4-2 CASSQDWSGQGFYEQYF TGTGCCAGCAGCCAAGACTGGTCCGGACAGGGATTCTACGAGCAGTACTTC
TRBJ2-1 - once TRBV10-2 CASGLQDPGDEQFF TGCGCCAGCGGTCTACAGGATCCGGGGGATGAGCAGTTCTTC
TRBJ1-1 TRBD1 - TRBV28 CASSLGQGARAFF TGTGCCAGCAGTTTGGGACAGGGGGCGCGCGCTTTCTTT
TRBJ2-7 - - TRBV27 CASSRHLGRDSYEQYF TGTGCCAGCAGCCGACACCTCGGACGGGACTCCTACGAGCAGTACTTC
TRBJ2-3 TRBD1 - TRBV15 CATSRSGGTDTQYF TGTGCCACCAGCAGATCAGGGGGAACGGATACGCAGTATTTT
TRBJ1-1 - - TRBV6-1 CASSEGGPDGAFF TGTGCCAGCAGTGAGGGAGGGCCGGACGGGGCTTTCTTT
TRBJ1-2 - - TRBV9 CASSVSGGASYGYTF TGTGCCAGCAGCGTATCGGGGGGCGCTTCCTATGGCTACACCTTC
TRBJ2-5 - - TRBV6-5 CASGAVGNQETQYF TGTGCCAGCGGAGCGGTCGGAAACCAAGAGACCCAGTACTTC
TRBJ2-3 - - TRBV4-2 CASSQDAGNTDTQYF TGTGCCAGCAGCCAAGATGCGGGGAACACAGATACGCAGTATTTT
TRBJ2-3 - - TRBV10-2 CASSGNADTQYF TGCGCCAGCTCGGGGAACGCAGATACGCAGTATTTT
TRBJ2-7 TRBD2 - TRBV11-2 CASSLARAGTTYTPYEQYF TGTGCCAGCAGCTTAGCGCGAGCGGGAACTACATATACCCCCTACGAGCAGTACTTC
TRBJ2-7 - many TRBV5-4 CASSSSSYEQYF TGTGCCAGCAGCTCTAGCTCCTACGAGCAGTACTTC
TRBJ1-4 TRBD1 once TRBV5-1 CASSFTGGTNEKLFF TGCGCCAGCAGCTTCACAGGGGGCACTAATGAAAAACTGTTTTTT
TRBJ2-3 TRBD2 - TRBV24-1 CATSPSGTSTDTQYF TGTGCCACCAGCCCTAGCGGGACAAGCACAGATACGCAGTATTTT
TRBJ1-5 - - TRBV5-8 CASTFPSGGRGIQPQHF TGTGCCAGCACCTTTCCTTCCGGAGGGAGGGGTATTCAGCCCCAGCATTTT
TRBJ2-7 TRBD1 medium-sized TRBV7-2 CASSLMGQGYEQYF TGTGCCAGCAGCTTAATGGGACAGGGCTACGAGCAGTACTTC
TRBJ2-7 TRBD2 once TRBV5-6 CASSLPGLAPYEQYF TGTGCCAGCAGCTTGCCGGGACTAGCGCCATACGAGCAGTACTTC
TRBJ2-7 - - TRBV9 CASSPGTYEQYF TGTGCCAGCAGCCCGGGAACATACGAGCAGTACTTC
TRBJ2-3 TRBD2 - TRBV13 CASSPLGRASTDTQYF TGTGCCAGCAGTCCCCTCGGGAGGGCTAGCACAGATACGCAGTATTTT
TRBJ1-4 - once TRBV10-2 CASSPTRGNEKLFF TGCGCCAGCAGCCCGACAAGGGGTAATGAAAAACTGTTTTTT
TRBJ2-1 - once TRBV4-3 CASSQEGSTGVSYNEQFF TGCGCCAGCAGCCAAGAAGGGTCAACGGGAGTCTCCTACAATGAGCAGTTCTTC
TRBJ1-3 - - TRBV6-6 CASSFEWRQFASSGNTIYF TGTGCCAGCAGCTTTGAATGGAGACAGTTTGCTAGCTCTGGAAACACCATATATTTT
TRBJ2-7 TRBD1 - TRBV6-6 CASSPTGGFTSYEQYF TGTGCCAGCAGCCCTACAGGGGGCTTCACCTCCTACGAGCAGTACTTC
TRBJ2-5 - - TRBV9 CASSQGNQETQYF TGTGCCAGCAGCCAGGGGAACCAAGAGACCCAGTACTTC
TRBJ1-6 TRBD1 - TRBV27 CASSWGMTGGKYNSPLHF TGTGCCAGCAGTTGGGGGATGACAGGGGGGAAATATAATTCACCCCTCCACTTT
TRBJ2-7 - once TRBV18 CASSYRGGLADEQYF TGTGCCAGCTCATACAGGGGTGGACTAGCTGACGAGCAGTACTTC
TRBJ1-5 TRBD1 - TRBV4-3 CASSQGQGASQPQHF TGCGCCAGCAGCCAAGGACAGGGGGCGAGTCAGCCCCAGCATTTT
TRBJ1-1 - - TRBV28 CASSPPAAPNTEAFF TGTGCCAGCAGTCCTCCCGCGGCCCCGAACACTGAAGCTTTCTTT
TRBJ2-2 TRBD1 once TRBV15 CATSREVTGTGNTGELFF TGTGCCACCAGCAGAGAAGTTACCGGGACAGGGAACACCGGGGAGCTGTTTTTT
TRBJ2-3 TRBD2 - TRBV19 CASSGDRVAGGPRVTDTQYF TGTGCCAGTAGCGGGGACAGGGTAGCGGGAGGGCCACGAGTTACAGATACGCAGTATTTT
TRBJ1-2 - few TRBV2 CASSYSGENYGYTF TGTGCCAGCAGTTATTCAGGGGAGAACTATGGCTACACCTTC
TRBJ1-1 - - TRBV6-4 CASSEGQGLKAFF TGTGCCAGCAGTGAGGGTCAGGGTCTGAAAGCTTTCTTT